The T cell receptor beta chain described here comes from a study of identical twins. Study-level results: Insertions were fewer in abundant cord blood beta clonotypes, whereas memory repertoires showed none of this pattern. A partial confounding effect on zero-insertion analyses could come from invariant MAIT and iNKT cells. For monozygotic twins, models underestimated out-of-frame TCR alpha sharing.

This clonotype was seen more than once but under ten times. Its antigen remains unidentified. TCRdb independently ran MiXCR on the 5' RACE reads; one entry per CDR3 protein. This sample has about 890,000 distinct CDR3 sequences; about 12% occur once, and the top ten carry under 2%. J lost 5 bases, V lost 6 bases, and 9 bases had no gene match. This CDR3 is 14 amino acids long. Germline V lookup: CDR1 SGHRS, CDR2 YFSETQ. These data were also reused for a study on yellow fever vaccine responses in identical twins. That study reports: After vaccination, twins' T cell response reportedly seemed partly convergent, partly personalized.

Sequenced: PBMCs. The TCR comes from a woman aged 18-30 years in good health. The J gene is TRBJ2-7, the V gene TRBV5-1; TRBD2 matches at 9 bases. CDR3 sequence (DNA): TGCGCCAGCACCTGGACTAGCGAGAGTGACGAGCAGTACTTC. This encodes CASTWTSESDEQYF.